This T cell receptor beta chain was observed in a study of T cells expressing NK-cell markers (dated by TCRdb to the early 2020s). For context, the study as a whole: About eight donors provided sorted CD3+CD56+NKG2C+, CD3+CD56+NKG2C- and CD3+CD56-NKG2C+ T-cell subsets, whose TCR beta-chain repertoires were profiled. Of the eight sequenced donors, seven were found to be HCMV-seropositive and one was found to be HCMV-seronegative. Randomly selected healthy volunteers, three men and five women, were used as the eight sequenced donors. Illumina HiSeq 2000/2500, MiSeq or NextSeq was used to sequence libraries as 2 x 150 bp reads.

Sequenced using an Illumina HiSeq 2000. The TCR beta cDNA libraries were made using 5'RACE template switching, a step that added both a universal primer site and unique molecular identifiers. cDNA synthesis was primed from the TCR beta constant segment, followed by two successive PCR amplification steps. As for the authors' bioinformatics: Reads were demultiplexed and grouped by UMI with MIGEC, and clonotypes were assembled and quantified with MiTCR. To exclude erroneous sequences, only TCR cDNA sequences supported by at least two reads were retained. The tcR package was used for downstream repertoire analysis, with clonotypes matched between fractions based on CDR3 nucleotide sequence plus V segment. VDJmatch was used to annotate antigen specificity against VDJdb, with one amino acid substitution allowed in CDR3. Once TCRdb had reprocessed the reads, it stored one entry per CDR3 protein sequence and supplied no DNA. TCRdb, rather than the study authors, made the V and J calls. The sample's own table lists about 440,000 distinct CDR3 sequences. The top ten hold approximately 7% of the sample.

About this clonotype: Its antigen remains undetermined.

A commercial ELISA kit detecting HCMV-specific IgG in serum was used to determine HCMV serostatus. Peripheral blood mononuclear cells were isolated from blood by Ficoll density gradient centrifugation. The research as a whole found: Those dominant clonotypes were again the most abundant among CD3+CD56-NKG2C+ cells in four donors, at about 28.3-65%. In six donors, the dominant CD3+CD56+NKG2C+ clonotypes were found to rank among the top 10 CD8+ clonotypes and to make up about 1.0-7.0% of CD8+ T cells. It remained unclear whether the expanded NKG2C-expressing T cell clones were specific for HCMV antigens.

The sequenced sample was blood T cells: a sorted CD56 or NKG2C T cell subset, CD4+ or CD8+ T cells, or bulk PBMC T cells (not recorded which). The receptor was derived from a woman between 18 and 70 years old in good health.

The CDR3 protein: CASSFASYGYTF. The chain employs TRBV7-9 and TRBJ1-2. According to the germline V gene (reference sequence), CDR1 reads SEHNR and CDR2 reads FQNEAQ. The CDR3 covers 12 residues, taking in both the cysteine and the phenylalanine. There is no recorded DNA. Here the CDR3 is joined to the reference TRBV7-9 and TRBJ1-2 genes, and the full variable domain is: DTGVSQNPRHKITKRGQNVTFRCDPISEHNRLYWYRQTLGQGPEFLTYFQNEAQLEKSRLLSDRFSAERPKGSFSTLEIQRTEQGDSAMYLCASSFASYGYTFGSGTRLTVV.